The T cell receptor beta chain described here comes from a study of regulatory T cells in long-lasting Graves disease. About the study: Antithyroid drug intake by newly diagnosed Graves' patients had lasted under 3 months. Overall study findings and caveats: Favored usage of TRBV28, TRBJ1-2 and TRBJ2-5 was recorded in persistent disease. Persistent patients shared more public clonotypes (roughly 2,500) than new patients (approximately 1,000).

As to time point: newly diagnosed GD, antithyroid drugs for less than 3 months. Generation of the TCR library employed RNA extracted from PBMCs. With regard to this clonotype: The antigen remains unidentified.

The authors built TCR beta libraries using iRepertoire HTBI primers and Arm-PCR of CDR3 regions. Via MiXCR, TCRdb re-called the multiplex PCR reads, giving one row per CDR3 protein. The top ten hold just over 20% of the sample, which has approximately 350,000 distinct CDR3 sequences, 15% to 20% seen once. CDR1 and CDR2 (germline): MGHRA, YSYEKL. CDR3 length equals 14 residues. The ends were cut back, 6 bases at V and 0 bases at J, with 9 bases in the middle. The data were also submitted as part of a second study, on T cells in Graves' hyperthyroidism and ophthalmopathy.

This specimen consisted of peripheral blood mononuclear cells (PBMCs), obtained at new diagnosis, from a patient treated with antithyroid drugs. This receptor was taken from a woman under 30 with Graves disease. V and J are TRBV4-1 and TRBJ2-1, with D unclear. For the CDR3, the DNA is TGCGCCAGCAGAGGGCATAGCTCCTACAATGAGCAGTTCTTC. It encodes CASRGHSSYNEQFF.